This T cell receptor (beta chain) was profiled in a study of blood T cell repertoires in COVID-19. For the study at large: Sources were T cells, B-cell-depleted T cells, or PBMCs; the material itself was cDNA or gDNA.

The CDR3 has 18 residues. CDR1 and CDR2 (germline): MNHEY, SMNVEV (reference sequence). With V trimmed by 1 base and J by 1 base, 3 bases remained unmatched. Produced via immunoSEQ multiplex PCR; TCRdb's table is partial and in-frame only. Found here are 400,000 to 450,000 clones, 86% of them singletons; the top ten hold around 1.4%. The sequencing input was peripheral blood. This TCR derives from a young woman with active or convalescent COVID-19. The J gene is TRBJ2-3, the V gene TRBV27; 15 nucleotides agree with TRBD2. CDR3 sequence: CASSLWGLAGGRTDTQYF. CDR3 DNA: TGTGCCAGCAGTTTATGGGGACTAGCGGGGGGTCGCACAGATACGCAGTATTTT.